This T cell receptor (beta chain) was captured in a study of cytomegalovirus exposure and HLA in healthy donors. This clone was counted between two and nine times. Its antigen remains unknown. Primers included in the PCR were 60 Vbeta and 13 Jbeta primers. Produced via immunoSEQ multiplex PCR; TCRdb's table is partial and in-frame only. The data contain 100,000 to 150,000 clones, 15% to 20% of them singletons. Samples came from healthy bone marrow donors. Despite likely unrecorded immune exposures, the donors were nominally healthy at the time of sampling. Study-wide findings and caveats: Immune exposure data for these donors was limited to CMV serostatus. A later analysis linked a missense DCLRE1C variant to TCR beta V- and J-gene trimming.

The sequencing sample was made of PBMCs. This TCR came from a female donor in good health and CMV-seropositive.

CDR3 DNA sequence: TGTGCCAGCAGTTACGGACAGGGGGCGGAAGCTTTCTTT. Translated: CASSYGQGAEAFF. V and J are TRBV6-5 and TRBJ1-1; 11 bases are shared with TRBD1. The germline V gene encodes CDR1 MNHEY and CDR2 SVGAGI. The CDR3 loop spans 13 amino acids. J gave up 8 bases and V 2 bases, and 1 base lay outside the gene matches.